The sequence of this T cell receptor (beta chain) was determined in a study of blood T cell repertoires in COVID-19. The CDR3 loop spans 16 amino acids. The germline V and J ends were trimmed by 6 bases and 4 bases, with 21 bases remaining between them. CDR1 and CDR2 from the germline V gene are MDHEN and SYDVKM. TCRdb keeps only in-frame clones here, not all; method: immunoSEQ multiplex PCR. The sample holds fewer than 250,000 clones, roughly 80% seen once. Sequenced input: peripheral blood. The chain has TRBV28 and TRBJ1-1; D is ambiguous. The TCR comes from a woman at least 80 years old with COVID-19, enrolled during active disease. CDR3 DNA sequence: TGTGCCAGCAGCTCGCCGGGTGGAGGCCCTGGCACTGAAGCTTTCTTT. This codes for CASSSPGGGPGTEAFF. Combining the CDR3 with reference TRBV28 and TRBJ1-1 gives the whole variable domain DVKVTQSSRYLVKRTGEKVFLECVQDMDHENMFWYRQDPGLGLRLIYFSYDVKMKEKGDIPEGYSVSREKKERFSLILESASTNQTSMYLCASSSPGGGPGTEAFFGQGTRLTVV.